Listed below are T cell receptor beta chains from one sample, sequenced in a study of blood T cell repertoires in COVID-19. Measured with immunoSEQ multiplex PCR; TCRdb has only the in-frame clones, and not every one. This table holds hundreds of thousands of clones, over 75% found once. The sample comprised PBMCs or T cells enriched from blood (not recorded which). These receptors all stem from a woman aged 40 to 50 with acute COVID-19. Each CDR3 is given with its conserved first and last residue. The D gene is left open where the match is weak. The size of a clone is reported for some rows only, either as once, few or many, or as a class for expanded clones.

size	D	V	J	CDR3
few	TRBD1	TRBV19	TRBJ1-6	CASTGVKGSPLHF
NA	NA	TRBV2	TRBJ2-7	CASELSSYEQYF
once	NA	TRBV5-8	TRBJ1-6	CASSLGQENSPLHF
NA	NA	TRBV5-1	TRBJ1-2	CASSEVLSRGYTF
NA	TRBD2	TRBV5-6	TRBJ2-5	CASSSLAGGRETQYF
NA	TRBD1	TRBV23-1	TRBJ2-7	CASSSYRGFLEQYF
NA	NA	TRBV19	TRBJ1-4	CASSTGQPTNEKLFF
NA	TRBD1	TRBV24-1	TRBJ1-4	CATSEGGATTNEKLFF
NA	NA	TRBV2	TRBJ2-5	CASSGHLQETQYF
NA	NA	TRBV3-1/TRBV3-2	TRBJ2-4	CASSRMAGDIQYF
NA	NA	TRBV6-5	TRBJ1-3	CASSYERLSSGNTIYF
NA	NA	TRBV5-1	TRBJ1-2	CASSFDSSYGYTF
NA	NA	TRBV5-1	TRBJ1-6	CASSLGSGASPLHF
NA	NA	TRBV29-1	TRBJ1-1	CSAAIQARTEAFF
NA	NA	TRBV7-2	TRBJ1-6	CASSTNRAPSPLHF
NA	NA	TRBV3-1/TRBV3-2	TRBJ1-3	CASSQDHVNTIYF
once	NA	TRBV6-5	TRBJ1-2	CASSSTANYGYTF
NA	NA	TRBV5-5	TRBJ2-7	CASSATRVFPYEQYF
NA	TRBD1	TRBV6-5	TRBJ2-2	CATQLQGSNGELFF
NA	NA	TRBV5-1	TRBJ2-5	CASSFTEETQYF
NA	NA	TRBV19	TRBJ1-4	CASRPRGDEKLFF
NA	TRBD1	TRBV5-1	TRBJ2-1	CASSWGQNYNEQFF
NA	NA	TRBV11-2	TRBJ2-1	CASSRPTKGRGEQFF
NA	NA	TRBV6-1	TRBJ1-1	CASSEFDPGGTEAFF
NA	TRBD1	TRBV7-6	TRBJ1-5	CASSPWGQSNQPQHF
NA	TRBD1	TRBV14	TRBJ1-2	CASSQTGRVAGGYTF
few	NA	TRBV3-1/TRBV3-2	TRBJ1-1	CASSLQAGDTEAFF
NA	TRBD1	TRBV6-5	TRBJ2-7	CASSLGQGDYEQYF
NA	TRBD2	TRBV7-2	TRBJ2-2	CASSLLSGGGGELFF
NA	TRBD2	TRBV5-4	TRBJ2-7	CASSPGGLAGASYEQYF
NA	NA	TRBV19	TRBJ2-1	CASGLSGYNEQFF
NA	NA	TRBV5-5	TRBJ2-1	CASSSSLYNEQFF
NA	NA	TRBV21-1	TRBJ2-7	CASGQVTYEQYF
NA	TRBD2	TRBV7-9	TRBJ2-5	CASSWTSGEETQYF
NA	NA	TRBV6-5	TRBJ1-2	CASSSRDYGYTF
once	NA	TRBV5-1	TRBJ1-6	CASSPSGTLNSPLHF
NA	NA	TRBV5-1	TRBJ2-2	CASSFLGAGELFF
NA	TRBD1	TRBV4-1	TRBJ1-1	CASSQDQGGNTEAFF
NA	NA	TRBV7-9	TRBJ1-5	CASSLENADSNQPQHF
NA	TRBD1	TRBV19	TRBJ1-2	CASMGRQGAYGYTF
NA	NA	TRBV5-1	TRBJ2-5	CASSLVPHQETQYF
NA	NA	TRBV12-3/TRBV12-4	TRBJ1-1	CASAEGTTEAFF
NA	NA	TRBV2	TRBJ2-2	CASSELSTGELFF
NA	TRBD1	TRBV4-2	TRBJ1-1	CASSQLGTGENTEAFF
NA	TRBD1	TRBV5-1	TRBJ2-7	CASSLHRGRSEQYF
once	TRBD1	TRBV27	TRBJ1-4	CASSPRTGWGGTNEKLFF
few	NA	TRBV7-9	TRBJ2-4	CASSPDPGNLRWAKNIQYF
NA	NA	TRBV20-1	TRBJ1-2	CSARDAYGYTF
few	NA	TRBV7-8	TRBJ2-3	CASSLVGRRATDTQYF